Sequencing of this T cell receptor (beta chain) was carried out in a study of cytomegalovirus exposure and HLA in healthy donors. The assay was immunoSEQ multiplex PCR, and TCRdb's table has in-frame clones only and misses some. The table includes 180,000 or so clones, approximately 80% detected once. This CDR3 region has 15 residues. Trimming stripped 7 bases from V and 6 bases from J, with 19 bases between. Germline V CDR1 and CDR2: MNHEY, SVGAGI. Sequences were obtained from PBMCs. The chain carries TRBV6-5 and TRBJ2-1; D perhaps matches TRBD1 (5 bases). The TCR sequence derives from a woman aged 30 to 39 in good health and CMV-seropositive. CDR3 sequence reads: CASTAAKTEINEQFF. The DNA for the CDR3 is TGTGCCAGCACCGCCGCGAAGACAGAAATCAATGAGCAGTTCTTC.